Following are 9 T cell receptor beta chains from one sample sequenced in a study of blood T cell repertoires in COVID-19. The method was immunoSEQ multiplex PCR; TCRdb's version includes in-frame clones alone and lacks a portion of them. The table lists just over 300,000 clones, more than 75% of them singletons, with around 4.6% in the top ten. Sample: PBMCs or T cells enriched from blood (not recorded which). Every receptor here comes from a man aged 25 to 40 who had recovered from COVID-19.

The sample holds one count of this clone. J is TRBJ1-1 and V is TRBV27, with a possible D match to TRBD1 (6 bases). This CDR3 spans 15 amino acids. From germline, CDR1 is MNHEY and CDR2 SMNVEV (reference sequence). The ends were cut back, 5 bases at V and 6 bases at J, with 19 bases in the middle. The CDR3 DNA reads as TGTGCCAGCAGTGACTCCGGGGGGCTAAAGGCTGAAGCTTTCTTT. This gives the protein CASSDSGGLKAEAFF.

The rearrangement uses TRBV3-1 (or the pseudogene TRBV3-2) and TRBJ2-7, with no clear D. This CDR3 has 14 residues. The V end was cut by 2 bases, the J end by 2 bases, with 10 bases between. Looked up from germline, CDR1 is LGHDT and CDR2 is YNNKEL (reference sequence). The chain's CDR3 is CASSQWNSPYEQYF. DNA of the CDR3: TGTGCCAGCAGCCAATGGAACAGCCCCTACGAGCAGTACTTC.

The rearrangement uses TRBV19 and TRBJ1-2; TRBD1 matches 8 bases. This CDR3 spans 15 amino acids. V shed 5 bases, J shed 7 bases, and the junction held 12 bases outside the gene matches. The germline gives CDR1 LNHDA, CDR2 SQIVND (reference sequence). CDR3 nucleotides: TGTGCCAGTAGTCTCTCCAGGACAGGGTCGTTTGGCTACACCTTC. It yields the protein CASSLSRTGSFGYTF.

The rearrangement links TRBV5-1 to TRBJ1-2; 7 nucleotides agree with TRBD1. This CDR3 has 15 amino acids. From germline, CDR1 is SGHRS and CDR2 YFSETQ. Losses at the gene ends were 0 bases for V and 12 bases for J; bases not matched to a gene: 14. CDR3 nucleotides: TGCGCCAGCAGCTTGGGCCCGGGACAGCCCGAGGTACACACCTTC. Protein: CASSLGPGQPEVHTF. The complete variable domain, with remaining parts taken from reference TRBV5-1 and TRBJ1-2, reads KAGVTQTPRYLIKTRGQQVTLSCSPISGHRSVSWYQQTPGQGLQFLFEYFSETQRNKGNFPGRFSGRQFSNSRSEMNVSTLELGDSALYLCASSLGPGQPEVHTFGSGTRLTVV.

The chain links TRBV29-1 to TRBJ1-2, with 11 bases matching TRBD1. The CDR3 has 13 residues. V was pared by 5 bases and J by 7 bases, with 6 bases of the junction left unmatched. Per germline, CDR1 SQVTM and CDR2 ANQGSEA. The CDR3, as DNA: TGCAGCGTTTGGACAGGGGGCTTGGGTGGCTACACCTTC. This codes for CSVWTGGLGGYTF.

This chain joins TRBV19 and TRBJ1-5; 8 bases map to TRBD1. This CDR3 has 14 residues. Unmatched junction bases numbered 7, after V lost 7 bases and J lost 5 bases. CDR1 is LNHDA, CDR2 SQIVND, per germline (reference sequence). This CDR3 reads CASTPVQGDQPQHF. Here the CDR3 DNA reads TGTGCCAGTACCCCCGTACAGGGGGATCAGCCCCAGCATTTT.

This clone was seen many times. This rearrangement joins TRBV27 to TRBJ1-6; unclear D gene. The V and J ends lost 6 bases and 8 bases respectively, with 8 bases between them. The CDR3 spans 12 residues. Germline V gene sequence: CDR1 MNHEY, CDR2 SMNVEV (reference sequence). CDR3 residues: CASRQTYSPLHF. In nucleotides, the CDR3 is TGTGCCAGCAGGCAGACTTATTCACCCCTCCACTTT.

This clone was seen once. The chain carries TRBV21-1 and TRBJ1-5; the table's TRBD1 call for D was not verified on the DNA. TRBV21-1 is a pseudogene locus. This CDR3 spans 15 amino acids. The DNA of the CDR3 is TGTGCCAGCAGCAAAGCGTACAGGGCCCATCAGCCCCAGCATTTT. It yields the protein CASSKAYRAHQPQHF.

The chain couples TRBV19 to TRBJ2-5; tentative D call: TRBD1 (6 bases). CDR3 length: 13 amino acids. The germline V and J ends were trimmed by 7 bases and 5 bases, with 14 bases remaining between them. CDR1 LNHDA and CDR2 SQIVND come from the germline V gene (reference sequence). In DNA form, the CDR3 reads TGTGCCAGTAAACAGGGTGGATGGGAGACCCAGTACTTC. Translation gives CASKQGGWETQYF.